A single sample is the source of the 18 T cell receptor beta chains below, sequenced in a study of PD-1 blockade in classical Hodgkin lymphoma. Method: immunoSEQ multiplex PCR; TCRdb's copy keeps in-frame clones and lacks some. The profile shows tens of thousands of clones, 83% of them singletons. The time point was: cycle 4 day 1 (C4D1), after around six weeks of nivolumab. The patients all showed relapse after autologous stem cell transplantation, while their brentuximab vedotin exposure varied. The sample consisted of peripheral blood mononuclear cells (PBMCs), taken before the fourth cycle of nivolumab. The source of these receptors is a human donor with classical Hodgkin lymphoma.

A single count supports this clone. The chain links TRBV7-2 to TRBJ2-3; D remains ambiguous. Trimming removed 6 bases from V and 0 bases from J, with 10 bases in between. The CDR3 extends over 14 amino acids. Looked up from germline, CDR1 is SGHTA and CDR2 is FQGNSA. The CDR3 loop is CASRLFGSTDTQYF. The CDR3 DNA sequence: TGTGCCAGCAGACTTTTTGGAAGCACAGATACGCAGTATTTT.

V gene TRBV5-1 combines with J gene TRBJ2-7; D is possibly TRBD2 (6 bases). This CDR3 is 14 amino acids long. Trimming left V 4 bases short and J 2 bases short, with 13 bases between. Germline loops: CDR1 SGHRS, CDR2 YFSETQ. The CDR3 DNA sequence: TGCGCCAGCAGCCTGGACGGACTAACCTACGAGCAGTACTTC. This translates into CASSLDGLTYEQYF.

This chain uses TRBV7-2 with TRBJ2-1, with a possible D match to TRBD1 (6 bases). Trimming shortened V by 1 base and J by 7 bases, and 14 bases separated the two germline ends. The CDR3 is made up of 15 amino acids. The germline V gene has CDR1 SGHTA and CDR2 FQGNSA. The CDR3 DNA sequence: TGTGCCAGCAGCTTAGTACAGGGTTTTTCGAATGAGCAGTTCTTC. Encoded protein: CASSLVQGFSNEQFF.

The genes are TRBV4-1 and TRBJ1-2, with 9 bases matching TRBD1. J was trimmed by 4 bases and V by 0 bases; bases with no gene match: 3. CDR1 and CDR2 (germline): MGHRA, YSYEKL. This CDR3 has 15 amino acids. As DNA, the CDR3 is TGCGCCAGCAGCCAAGATCGGACAGGGGCCTATGGCTACACCTTC. Encoded protein: CASSQDRTGAYGYTF.

J is TRBJ2-1 and V is TRBV2; 10 bases match TRBD1. Germline V gene lookup returns CDR1 SNHLY and CDR2 FYNNEI. This CDR3 has 13 residues. Unmatched junction bases numbered 8, after V lost 8 bases and J lost 10 bases. This CDR3 reads CASSGQGQGEQFF. Written as DNA, the CDR3 is TGTGCCAGCTCGGGACAGGGGCAAGGGGAGCAGTTCTTC.

V usage is TRBV5-1 and J usage is TRBJ2-1; the D gene could be TRBD1 or TRBD2 (6 bases each). The germline V gene has CDR1 SGHRS and CDR2 YFSETQ. V lost 4 bases, J lost 7 bases, and 21 bases lay in between. The CDR3 is 16 residues long. This chain's CDR3 is CASSAELAPTGNEQFF. The CDR3 DNA is TGCGCCAGCAGCGCCGAACTAGCACCAACAGGGAATGAGCAGTTCTTC.

This clone was detected once. This chain links TRBV4-2 with TRBJ2-7; the D gene is possibly TRBD2 (5 bases). The CDR3 contains 15 residues. Trimming removed 1 base at V and 2 bases at J, with 12 bases between. CDR1 and CDR2 from the germline V gene are LGHNA and YNFKEQ. CDR3 protein: CASSQAAGVTYEQYF. The CDR3 nucleotides are TGTGCCAGCAGCCAAGCAGCCGGGGTCACCTACGAGCAGTACTTC.

This chain connects TRBV30 to TRBJ2-7; no reliable D call. Germline V CDR1 and CDR2: GTSNPN, SVGIG (reference sequence). Between the trimmed V and J ends, which lost 0 bases and 7 bases, there was a span of 16 bases. CDR3 length: 14 amino acids. DNA for the CDR3: TGTGCCTGGAGTGTACTGTCCAGAATGGGTGAGCAGTACTTC. Protein sequence: CAWSVLSRMGEQYF. Full variable domain (rest looked up from reference TRBV30 and TRBJ2-7): SQTIHQWPATLVQPVGSPLSLECTVEGTSNPNLYWYRQAAGRGLQLLFYSVGIGQISSEVPQNLSASRPQDRQFILSSKKLLLSDSGFYLCAWSVLSRMGEQYFGPGTRLTVT.

The chain employs TRBV5-1 and TRBJ2-1; D unresolved. This CDR3 region has 14 residues. V lost 0 bases and J lost 9, with 13 bases in between. In germline, CDR1 is SGHRS, CDR2 YFSETQ. In DNA, the CDR3 is TGCGCCAGCAGCTTGGATCCTGACGGTGGTGAGCAGTTCTTC. It encodes CASSLDPDGGEQFF.

The chain links TRBV28 to TRBJ2-2, with D unclear. Germline assignment: CDR1 MDHEN and CDR2 SYDVKM. Trimming stripped 6 bases from V and 5 bases from J, with 16 bases between. CDR3 length: 15 amino acids. The CDR3 DNA reads as TGTGCCAGCAGGTTCCTTACGGTCGAAACCGGGGAGCTGTTTTTT. Residues: CASRFLTVETGELFF.

This chain connects TRBV5-6 to TRBJ2-2; the D is unclear. Germline CDR1 and CDR2: SGHDT and YYEEEE. V lost 3 bases and J lost 1, with 4 bases in between. The CDR3 is 13 residues long. CDR3 amino acids: CASSSLNTGELFF. The CDR3, as DNA: TGTGCCAGCAGCTCCCTGAACACCGGGGAGCTGTTTTTT.

This rearrangement joins TRBV12-5 to TRBJ1-2, with D unclear. Trimming removed 1 base from V and 2 bases from J, with 5 bases in between. The CDR3 covers 13 residues. Germline V gives CDR1 LGHNT, CDR2 FRNRAP. The CDR3 spells CASGLGANYGYTF. In DNA form, the CDR3 reads TGTGCTAGTGGTTTGGGGGCGAACTATGGCTACACCTTC. The whole variable domain, remainder taken from reference TRBV12-5 and TRBJ1-2, is DARVTQTPRHKVTEMGQEVTMRCQPILGHNTVFWYRQTMMQGLELLAYFRNRAPLDDSGMPKDRFSAEMPDATLATLKIQPSEPRDSAVYFCASGLGANYGYTFGSGTRLTVV.

The chain carries TRBV27 and TRBJ2-7; weak D call: TRBD2 (5 bases). Germline CDR1 is MNHEY and CDR2 is SMNVEV (reference sequence). V lost 5 bases to trimming and J lost 6 bases, with 17 bases between them. The CDR3 length is 14 residues. The CDR3 DNA reads as TGTGCCAGCAGTCAGACAAGGGTGAGGGTCGAGCAGTACTTC. This gives the protein CASSQTRVRVEQYF.

This clone was counted a few times. The gene calls are TRBV18 and TRBJ2-3, with TRBD2 matching over 7 bases. Germline assignment: CDR1 KGHSH and CDR2 LQKENI. J gave up 2 bases and V 3 bases, and 2 bases lay outside the gene matches. CDR3 length: 14 amino acids. The CDR3 region is CASSPTSPTDTQYF. CDR3 nucleotides: TGTGCCAGCTCACCGACTAGCCCCACAGATACGCAGTATTTT. Based on the CDR3 plus reference TRBV18 and TRBJ2-3, the full variable domain is NAGVMQNPRHLVRRRGQEARLRCSPMKGHSHVYWYRQLPEEGLKFMVYLQKENIIDESGMPKERFSAEFPKEGPSILRIQQVVRGDSAAYFCASSPTSPTDTQYFGPGTRLTVL.

The CDR3 loop reads CSVGAVDTQYF. The DNA for the CDR3 is TGCAGCGTTGGCGCGGTAGATACGCAGTATTTT. The chain couples TRBV29-1 to TRBJ2-3; D not certain. V shed 4 bases and J shed 5 bases, with 7 bases lying between them. CDR1 is SQVTM, CDR2 ANQGSEA, per germline. The CDR3 extends over 11 amino acids.

The V gene is TRBV30, the J gene TRBJ2-2, with 10 positions matching TRBD2. The germline CDR1 and CDR2 sequences are GTSNPN and SVGIG (reference sequence). V trimming: 0 bases; J trimming: 6 bases; junction bases outside the gene matches: 1. CDR3 length: 14 residues. CDR3 protein: CAWSVLAGPGELFF. In DNA, the CDR3 is TGTGCCTGGAGTGTACTAGCGGGACCCGGGGAGCTGTTTTTT.

The table lists this clone with a count of one. J is TRBJ2-5 and V is TRBV10-3; TRBD1 aligns across 9 bases. Trimming at V came to 5 bases and at J to 5 bases, leaving 3 bases not matched to a gene. The CDR3 is made up of 13 amino acids. CDR1 ENHRY and CDR2 SYGVKD come from the germline V gene. CDR3 nucleotide sequence: TGTGCCATCAGTTCGGGACAGGGCGAGACCCAGTACTTC. It codes for CAISSGQGETQYF.

DNA of the CDR3: TGTGCCAGCAGTCCCGTTTCGGGGGGCTGGAACACTGAAGCTTTCTTT. It is translated as CASSPVSGGWNTEAFF. The V call is TRBV28, the J call TRBJ1-1; a possible D gene is TRBD1 (6 bases). In germline, CDR1 is MDHEN, CDR2 SYDVKM. The CDR3 consists of 16 residues. Between the trimmed V and J ends, which lost 5 bases and 1 base, there was a span of 17 bases.